These 19 T cell receptor beta chains were all obtained from the same sample, sequenced in a study of beta chain features in type 1 diabetes. These receptors are not linked to any known antigen. The study, taken as a whole, reports: Moderate yet significant TCRB CDR3 shortening was seen in Type 1 diabetes patients in all four CD4+ subsets.

As every portion of the isolated RNA was reverse transcribed, the sequencing read expressed TCRB transcripts. Data came from immunoSEQ multiplex PCR; TCRdb stores just in-frame clones and leaves some out. The sample holds fewer than 300,000 clones, over 20% seen once. Sequencing was performed on naive CD4+ T cells from blood. These receptors originate from a woman in her thirties or forties with type 1 diabetes.

About this clone itself: Within the sample, other DNA sequences also encode this same CDR3. The chain couples TRBV5-4 to TRBJ1-2, with D hard to call. This CDR3 has 13 amino acids. CDR1 and CDR2 from the germline V gene are SGHNT and YYREEE (reference sequence). V lost 0 bases, J lost 2 bases, and 5 bases lay in between. CDR3 nucleotides: TGTGCCAGCAGCTTGGGGCAGAACTATGGCTACACCTTC. Its translation: CASSLGQNYGYTF.

This clone was seen a few times. V is TRBV4-2 and J is TRBJ2-5, with 8 positions matching TRBD1. CDR1 and CDR2 from the germline V gene are LGHNA and YNFKEQ. CDR3 length: 16 residues. With V trimmed by 1 base and J by 5 bases, 9 bases remained unmatched. The CDR3 is CASSQARGQGGETQYF. In DNA, the CDR3 is TGTGCCAGCAGCCAAGCGAGAGGACAGGGCGGTGAGACCCAGTACTTC.

The J gene is TRBJ2-2, the V gene TRBV5-1; the D gene is possibly TRBD2 (5 bases). CDR3 size: 15 residues. Germline assignment: CDR1 SGHRS and CDR2 YFSETQ. V dropped 0 bases and J dropped 0 bases, with 6 bases sitting between them. The CDR3 sequence is CASSLERPNTGELFF. The CDR3 DNA is TGCGCCAGCAGCTTGGAGCGGCCGAACACCGGGGAGCTGTTTTTT.

This chain connects TRBV29-1 to TRBJ2-5; D perhaps matches TRBD1 (5 bases). The germline V gene has CDR1 SQVTM and CDR2 ANQGSEA. Trimming shortened V by 0 bases and J by 5 bases, and 13 bases separated the two germline ends. The CDR3 has 14 amino acids. The CDR3: CSVEEGRGGETQYF. CDR3 DNA: TGCAGCGTTGAAGAGGGTAGGGGTGGGGAGACCCAGTACTTC.

The chain joins TRBV29-1 to TRBJ2-5; 7 bases are shared with TRBD2. Germline CDR1 is SQVTM and CDR2 is ANQGSEA. J lost 2 bases, V lost 4 bases, and 4 bases had no gene match. The CDR3 length is 13 residues. In DNA form, the CDR3 reads TGCAGCGTTGCTCTAGCGGAGCAAGAGACCCAGTACTTC. Amino acids: CSVALAEQETQYF.

Regarding this clone: This same CDR3 is encoded by further DNA sequences in the sample. This chain joins TRBV20-1 and TRBJ1-1; D is undetermined. The CDR3 is made up of 10 amino acids. The ends were cut back, 1 base at V and 8 bases at J, with 5 bases in the middle. Germline CDR1 DFQATT, CDR2 SNEGSKA (reference sequence). In DNA, the CDR3 is TGCAGTGCTAGAGCGACAGAAGCTTTCTTT. The encoded protein is CSARATEAFF.

The V and J genes are TRBV9 and TRBJ2-3; 7 positions agree with TRBD1. V trimming: 3 bases; J trimming: 0 bases; junction bases outside the gene matches: 10. The germline CDR1 and CDR2 sequences are SGDLS and YYNGEE. This CDR3 comprises 17 residues. The CDR3 loop reads CASSAQRDSLSTDTQYF. As DNA, the CDR3 is TGTGCCAGCAGCGCCCAACGGGACAGTCTTAGCACAGATACGCAGTATTTT.

This clone has just a few counts. The J gene is TRBJ1-1, the V gene TRBV7-2; TRBD1 matches at 8 bases. This CDR3 has 17 amino acids. CDR1 and CDR2 (germline): SGHTA, FQGNSA. The ends lost 3 bases at V and 1 base at J; junction bases unmatched: 10. The CDR3 nucleotides read TGTGCCAGCAGCTTCCCCAAGGACAGGGCCTCGAACACTGAAGCTTTCTTT. As protein: CASSFPKDRASNTEAFF.

The J gene is TRBJ2-2, the V gene TRBV5-1, with TRBD2 as a possible D gene (6 bases). Germline loops: CDR1 SGHRS, CDR2 YFSETQ. Trimming stripped 7 bases from V and 7 bases from J, with 20 bases between. This CDR3 is 15 amino acids long. The CDR3 bases are TGCGCCAGCTCAGCTTCGGCGGGACGGGTCGGGGAGCTGTTTTTT. Amino acid sequence: CASSASAGRVGELFF.

The table lists this clone with a few counts. The J gene is TRBJ2-7, the V gene TRBV5-6; possible D gene TRBD2, 6 bases. The CDR3 runs to 15 residues. CDR1 and CDR2 (germline): SGHDT, YYEEEE. V was shortened by 2 bases and J by 1 base, with 13 bases between the two germline ends. DNA for the CDR3: TGTGCCAGCAGCTTTTCTCTCCGGGGGTCCTACGAGCAGTACTTC. It encodes CASSFSLRGSYEQYF.

This clone has just a few counts. The chain links TRBV6-6 to TRBJ2-3; D remains unclear. Germline V gene lookup returns CDR1 MNHNY and CDR2 SVGAGI (reference sequence). This CDR3 has 16 amino acids. Trimming took 0 bases from V and 1 from J, leaving 11 bases between them. This CDR3 is CASSYSTTTGTDTQYF. The CDR3 region has the DNA TGTGCCAGCAGTTACTCCACTACCACGGGCACAGATACGCAGTATTTT.

This chain links TRBV30 with TRBJ2-7, with D maybe TRBD2 (6 bases). In germline, CDR1 is GTSNPN, CDR2 SVGIG (reference sequence). V lost 3 bases and J 2 bases, leaving 11 bases between the germline ends. This CDR3 is 13 amino acids long. The CDR3 reads CAWRIAATYEQYF. In DNA form, the CDR3 reads TGTGCCTGGAGAATAGCGGCGACCTACGAGCAGTACTTC.

This clone was observed a handful of times. V and J are TRBV27 and TRBJ1-2; the D is unclear. Per germline, CDR1 MNHEY and CDR2 SMNVEV (reference sequence). The CDR3 is 14 amino acids. Trimming left V 6 bases short and J 2 bases short, with 13 bases between. The CDR3 here is CASSPLGRNYGYTF. The CDR3 bases are TGTGCCAGCAGCCCCCTTGGTAGAAACTATGGCTACACCTTC.

This clone has a handful of counts. The chain combines TRBV6-5 with TRBJ2-7; possibly TRBD1 for D (6 bases). V lost 6 bases, J lost 2 bases, and 17 bases lay in between. The CDR3 consists of 15 residues. From germline, CDR1 is MNHEY and CDR2 SVGAGI. The chain's CDR3 is CASRPNTGQPYEQYF. CDR3 DNA: TGTGCCAGCAGACCAAATACAGGGCAGCCCTACGAGCAGTACTTC.

The V gene is TRBV4-3, the J gene TRBJ2-4, with D possibly TRBD2 on 7 matching bases. This CDR3 comprises 19 residues. V was pared by 0 bases and J by 0 bases, with 18 bases between. From germline, CDR1 is LGHNA and CDR2 YSLEER. The CDR3 coding sequence is TGCGCCAGCAGCCAAGATAGGGCGGGGGCCAAATTAGCCAAAAACATTCAGTACTTC. This gives the protein CASSQDRAGAKLAKNIQYF.

CDR3 nucleotides: TGTGCCATCAGTGAGTTTGCAGGGGGCGGGGAGACCCAGTACTTC. It translates to CAISEFAGGGETQYF. J is TRBJ2-5 and V is TRBV10-3; 8 bases fit TRBD1. J gave up 5 bases and V 1 base, and 6 bases lay outside the gene matches. The CDR3 is made up of 15 amino acids. Germline assignment: CDR1 ENHRY and CDR2 SYGVKD.

The chain is built from TRBV6-5 and TRBJ1-3; D not certain. Germline CDR1 and CDR2: MNHEY and SVGAGI. The CDR3 loop spans 13 amino acids. The V and J ends lost 0 bases and 4 bases respectively, with 4 bases between them. The CDR3 spells CASSYSSGNTIYF. The CDR3 bases are TGTGCCAGCAGTTACTCGAGCGGAAACACCATATATTTT.

The table lists this clone with a few counts. This chain connects TRBV5-1 to TRBJ1-2, with D perhaps TRBD1 (5 bases). In germline, CDR1 is SGHRS, CDR2 YFSETQ. With 0 bases removed from V and 4 bases from J, the gap between germline ends came to 19 bases. The length of the CDR3 is 17 residues. This chain's CDR3 is CASSLEPQDQGGYGYTF. The CDR3 DNA reads TGCGCCAGCAGCTTGGAACCCCAGGACCAGGGTGGCTATGGCTACACCTTC.

Comment on this clone: The junction does not match germline at one end; this may be a read error. The CDR3 sequence: CASTSTPNTGELFF. CDR3 bases: TGTGCTAGCACCTCCACACCGAACACCGGGGAGCTGTTTTTT. The rearrangement joins TRBV7-7 to TRBJ2-2; no clear D gene. CDR3 length: 14 residues. Germline CDR1 SSHAT, CDR2 FNYEAQ (reference sequence).